Each of the 24 T cell receptor beta chains below was sequenced from the same sample in a study of identical twins. A single record per CDR3 protein comes from TCRdb applying MiXCR to the 5' RACE reads. Of roughly 720,000 distinct CDR3 sequences listed, 15% to 20% are singletons. The same data also went into a second study, on T cells expressing NK-cell markers.

Sequenced: PBMCs. All receptors come from a woman younger than 30 in good health.

This clonotype was picked up many times. The chain couples TRBV10-2 to TRBJ1-2; D not resolved. CDR1 and CDR2 from the germline V gene are WSHSY and SAAADI. The germline V and J ends were trimmed by 3 bases and 2 bases, with 4 bases remaining between them. The CDR3 has 12 residues. In DNA, the CDR3 is TGCGCCAGCAGTGACCCCAACTATGGCTACACCTTC. Translated, it gives CASSDPNYGYTF.

This sequence joins TRBV6-5 and TRBJ2-3, with D hard to call. Germline V gives CDR1 MNHEY, CDR2 SVGAGI. The V end was cut by 2 bases, the J end by 5 bases, with 8 bases between. The CDR3 runs 13 residues. For the CDR3, the DNA is TGTGCCAGCAGTTACCAGCCGCGAGATACGCAGTATTTT. It yields the protein CASSYQPRDTQYF.

Many counts were recorded for this clonotype. V and J are TRBV10-3 and TRBJ2-3; tentatively, D is TRBD2 (6 bases). Trimming took 2 bases from V and 6 from J, leaving 6 bases between them. Germline assignment: CDR1 ENHRY and CDR2 SYGVKD. CDR3 size: 12 residues. The CDR3 DNA reads TGTGCCATCAGTGAGGGAGGGGATACGCAGTATTTT. It codes for CAISEGGDTQYF.

The rearrangement uses TRBV6-5 and TRBJ2-2, with D unresolved. The CDR3 contains 11 residues. Germline CDR1 MNHEY, CDR2 SVGAGI. Between the trimmed V and J ends, which lost 9 bases and 3 bases, there was a span of 5 bases. Here the CDR3 reads CASMDTGELFF. As DNA, the CDR3 is TGTGCCAGTATGGACACCGGGGAGCTGTTTTTT.

The V call is TRBV12-3 or TRBV12-4, the J call TRBJ1-3; D is perhaps TRBD1 (5 bases). The CDR3 spans 16 residues. The V end was cut by 5 bases, the J end by 0 bases, with 14 bases between. The CDR3 DNA reads TGTGCCAGCAGTAGCCCCGGGACGGACTCTGGAAACACCATATATTTT. Protein product: CASSSPGTDSGNTIYF.

This chain links TRBV12-3 or TRBV12-4 with TRBJ1-3; TRBD1 aligns across 7 bases. V lost 5 bases to trimming and J lost 4 bases; unmatched junction nucleotides: 8. The CDR3 runs 15 residues. The CDR3 sequence: CASSPTGARGNTIYF. The CDR3, as DNA: TGTGCCAGCAGTCCCACAGGGGCGCGAGGAAACACCATATATTTT.

This chain links TRBV10-3 with TRBJ2-5, with D uncertain. V lost 6 bases, J lost 6 bases, and 14 bases lay in between. The V gene's germline CDR1 is ENHRY and CDR2 SYGVKD. This CDR3 has 13 residues. The chain's CDR3 is CAIREEKLKTQYF. For the CDR3, the DNA is TGTGCCATCAGGGAAGAAAAATTGAAGACCCAGTACTTC.

This chain uses TRBV6-5 with TRBJ2-7; D remains unclear. This CDR3 is built from 13 residues. V gave up 0 bases and J gave up 6 bases, with 9 bases separating them. Germline assignment: CDR1 MNHEY and CDR2 SVGAGI. Written as DNA, the CDR3 is TGTGCCAGCAGTTACTCCCTGGTGAGCGAGCAGTACTTC. This sequence encodes CASSYSLVSEQYF.

The rearrangement uses TRBV12-5 and TRBJ2-7; 7 nucleotides line up with TRBD1. This CDR3 has 15 residues. Germline loops: CDR1 LGHNT, CDR2 FRNRAP. V was clipped by 4 bases and J by 5 bases; unmatched bases: 11. CDR3 region: CASGSSNRGLDEQYF. Here the CDR3 DNA reads TGTGCTAGTGGTTCCTCGAACAGGGGTCTGGACGAGCAGTACTTC. The full variable domain, its missing parts supplied by reference TRBV12-5 and TRBJ2-7, is DARVTQTPRHKVTEMGQEVTMRCQPILGHNTVFWYRQTMMQGLELLAYFRNRAPLDDSGMPKDRFSAEMPDATLATLKIQPSEPRDSAVYFCASGSSNRGLDEQYFGPGTRLTVT.

The V and J genes are TRBV24-1 and TRBJ2-5; TRBD1 matches 7 bases. The V gene end was trimmed by 2 bases and the J gene end by 5 bases; junction bases not matched to a gene: 4. This CDR3 contains 14 residues. Germline V lookup: CDR1 KGHDR, CDR2 SFDVKD. The CDR3 reads CATSDSLQGETQYF. CDR3 DNA: TGTGCCACCAGTGATTCACTACAGGGGGAGACCCAGTACTTC.

This sequence joins TRBV19 and TRBJ2-3; TRBD2 might be the D (6 bases). The ends were cut back, 7 bases at V and 4 bases at J, with 15 bases in the middle. Germline loops: CDR1 LNHDA, CDR2 SQIVND (reference sequence). CDR3 length: 14 amino acids. The CDR3 sequence is CASMRDGSADTQYF. The CDR3 coding sequence is TGTGCCAGTATGCGGGACGGATCGGCAGATACGCAGTATTTT.

V and J are TRBV12-3 or TRBV12-4 and TRBJ1-2, with a tentative D call TRBD1 (5 bases). This CDR3 is built from 17 residues. Deletions cut 3 bases from V and 4 bases from J, with 21 bases between. CDR3 DNA: TGTGCCAGCAGTTTCGGGGCAGGCGAAAACAGTGGCTATGGCTACACCTTC. This codes for CASSFGAGENSGYGYTF.

The gene calls are TRBV20-1 and TRBJ2-2; 7 bases match TRBD1. Looked up from germline, CDR1 is DFQATT and CDR2 is SNEGSKA (reference sequence). The CDR3 is made up of 14 amino acids. The V and J ends lost 5 bases and 7 bases, in that order; junction bases with no gene match: 10. CDR3 sequence: CSAQTDRSGGELFF. CDR3 nucleotide sequence: TGCAGTGCTCAAACGGACAGGTCTGGCGGGGAGCTGTTTTTT.

This clonotype has just a few counts. The chain recombines TRBV27 with TRBJ2-1; 9 bases align to TRBD2. J lost 6 bases, V lost 5 bases, and 11 bases had no gene match. The germline V gene has CDR1 MNHEY and CDR2 SMNVEV (reference sequence). This CDR3 contains 16 residues. CDR3 loop: CASSTTGTSRLNEQFF. In DNA, the CDR3 is TGTGCCAGCAGTACGACCGGGACTAGCCGACTCAATGAGCAGTTCTTC.

In this sample, this clonotype turned up many times. This chain uses TRBV12-3 or TRBV12-4 with TRBJ2-1, with D possibly being TRBD2 (6 bases). The CDR3 sequence is 15 residues long. Trimming shortened V by 3 bases and J by 2 bases, and 11 bases separated the two germline ends. CDR3 nucleotide sequence: TGTGCCAGCAGTTTGTCCCTAGCGCCCTACAATGAGCAGTTCTTC. Its protein product is CASSLSLAPYNEQFF.

This clonotype was seen ten or more times. J is TRBJ1-4 and V is TRBV6-1, with a possible D match to TRBD1 (5 bases). Germline loops: CDR1 MNHNS, CDR2 SASEGT. Deletions cut 5 bases from V and 4 bases from J, with 14 bases between. CDR3 length: 15 amino acids. For the CDR3, the DNA is TGTGCCAGCAGTCCCGATGGGGGATTTAATGAAAAACTGTTTTTT. It yields the protein CASSPDGGFNEKLFF.

In this sample, this clonotype turned up a few times. The rearrangement links TRBV20-1 to TRBJ2-3; 14 bases line up with TRBD2. V trimming: 4 bases; J trimming: 3 bases; junction bases outside the gene matches: 3. This CDR3 spans 15 amino acids. Looked up from germline, CDR1 is DFQATT and CDR2 is SNEGSKA (reference sequence). The CDR3 sequence: CSATRLAGGTDTQYF. In DNA form, the CDR3 reads TGCAGTGCTACCCGACTAGCGGGAGGGACAGATACGCAGTATTTT.

J is TRBJ2-1 and V is TRBV2, with D possibly being TRBD2 (6 bases). This CDR3 contains 18 residues. Trimming left V 3 bases short and J 5 bases short, with 23 bases between. Looked up from germline, CDR1 is SNHLY and CDR2 is FYNNEI. DNA for the CDR3: TGTGCCAGCAGTGATGGGGATAGGGCGGGACCTTTTGACAATGAGCAGTTCTTC. It specifies CASSDGDRAGPFDNEQFF.

This clonotype has a count of ten or more. This rearrangement joins TRBV12-3 or TRBV12-4 to TRBJ1-3; 7 nucleotides match TRBD1. CDR3 size: 16 residues. V shed 6 bases, J shed 0 bases, and the junction held 8 bases outside the gene matches. The DNA for the CDR3 is TGTGCCAGCAGCCGGGGACAGACCGTCTCTGGAAACACCATATATTTT. Translation gives CASSRGQTVSGNTIYF.

V usage is TRBV10-3 and J usage is TRBJ1-1; 9 bases line up with TRBD1. The CDR3 runs 14 residues. V shed 7 bases, J shed 0 bases, and the junction held 3 bases outside the gene matches. Looked up from germline, CDR1 is ENHRY and CDR2 is SYGVKD. The DNA for the CDR3 is TGTGCCATCACTAGGACAGGGGTGAACACTGAAGCTTTCTTT. It encodes CAITRTGVNTEAFF.

This clonotype was found a few times. This rearrangement joins TRBV12-3 or TRBV12-4 to TRBJ2-3, with 16 bases fitting TRBD2. Trimming removed 6 bases from V and 0 bases from J; junction bases left unmatched: 3. The CDR3 has 17 residues. The CDR3 DNA is TGTGCCAGCAGCCGGGGACTAGCGGGGGGGAGCACAGATACGCAGTATTTT. Its protein product is CASSRGLAGGSTDTQYF.

The gene calls are TRBV5-1 and TRBJ1-6, with 7 bases fitting TRBD1. CDR3 length: 15 amino acids. The germline V gene encodes CDR1 SGHRS and CDR2 YFSETQ. V was pared by 2 bases and J by 5 bases, with 4 bases of the junction left unmatched. The CDR3 DNA sequence: TGCGCCAGCAGCTTAGTGGGACAGCATAATTCACCCCTCCACTTT. This encodes CASSLVGQHNSPLHF.

This clonotype was detected only a few times. The chain employs TRBV20-1 and TRBJ2-7; tentative D call: TRBD2 (7 bases). Trimming shortened V by 7 bases and J by 3 bases, and 25 bases separated the two germline ends. From germline, CDR1 is DFQATT and CDR2 SNEGSKA (reference sequence). The CDR3 totals 16 residues. In DNA, the CDR3 is TGCAGTGTTAAGAAAGGGGGGGTCAGCCTACTCTACGAGCAGTACTTC. It encodes CSVKKGGVSLLYEQYF.

For the CDR3, the DNA is TGTGCCAGCAGTCCGGGACAGGGGTTTTACACCATATATTTT. Translation: CASSPGQGFYTIYF. The rearrangement uses TRBV5-5 and TRBJ1-3, with 10 bases matching TRBD1. CDR1 and CDR2 from the germline V gene are SGHKS and YYEKEE (reference sequence). This CDR3 is 14 amino acids long. Unmatched junction bases numbered 7, after V lost 5 bases and J lost 8 bases.